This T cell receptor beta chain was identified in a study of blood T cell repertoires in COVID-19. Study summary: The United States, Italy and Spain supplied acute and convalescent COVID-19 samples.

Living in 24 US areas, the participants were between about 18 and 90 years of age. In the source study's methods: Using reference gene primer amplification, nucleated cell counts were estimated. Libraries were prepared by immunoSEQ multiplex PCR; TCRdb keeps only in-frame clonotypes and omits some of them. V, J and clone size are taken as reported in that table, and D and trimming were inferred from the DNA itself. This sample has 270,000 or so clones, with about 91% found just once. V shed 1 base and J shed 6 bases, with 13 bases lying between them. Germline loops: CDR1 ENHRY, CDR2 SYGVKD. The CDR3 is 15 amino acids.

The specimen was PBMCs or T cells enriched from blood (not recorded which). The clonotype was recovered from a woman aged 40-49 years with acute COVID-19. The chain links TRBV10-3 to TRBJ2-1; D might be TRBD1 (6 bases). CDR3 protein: CAISEFQGRGNEQFF. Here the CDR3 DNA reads TGTGCCATCAGTGAGTTCCAGGGCAGGGGCAATGAGCAGTTCTTC.